The present TCR beta chain was sequenced within a study of graft-versus-host responses after intestinal transplantation. Across the whole study: Once they had received anti-thymocyte globulin induction, all recipients took tacrolimus and steroids for around 3 years. Study-wide results and limits: Detection of GvH clones occurred in recipient marrow, and some had their first appearance in ileum or blood. Allografts of patients with graft-donor T cell macrochimerism showed high graft-versus-host to host-versus-graft clone ratios.

Assay used: immunoSEQ multiplex PCR; TCRdb lists only in-frame clones, some missing. The sample includes approximately 5,700 clones, about 75% of them seen just once. This CDR3 comprises 13 residues. The V and J ends lost 0 bases and 11 bases, in that order; junction bases with no gene match: 6. Germline CDR1 reads SGHRS; CDR2 reads YFSETQ. Lymphocytes from graft epithelium and lamina propria were isolated. This clone was seen a handful of times. Its antigen is not identified. The sequencing used ileum tissue, collected approximately 240 days after intestinal transplant. The receptor comes from a human patient who received an intestinal transplant, so some T cells may come from the graft donor. This chain connects TRBV5-1 to TRBJ1-1, with 8 bases that match TRBD1. The CDR3 sequence: CASSLVGDRMAFF. Here the CDR3 DNA reads TGCGCCAGCAGCTTGGTGGGGGACAGGATGGCTTTCTTT.